These T cell receptor beta chains were read from a single sample in a study of T cells in Graves' hyperthyroidism and ophthalmopathy. MiXCR, applied by TCRdb to the multiplex PCR reads, yields one record per CDR3 protein. The repertoire holds 600,000 to 900,000 distinct CDR3 sequences, 16% seen once, with over 7.5% in the top ten. Input material: blood. The receptor source for this set is a man aged 18 to 29 with Graves' hyperthyroidism. The CDR3 runs from the conserved cysteine through the conserved F or W. D genes are given only for firm matches. Only part of the rows carry a size: once, few, many, or a class if the clone is expanded.

>TRBJ2-7|TRBV6-1|many|.
TGTGCCAGCAGTCCCCATGATAGCGGTATCTACGAGCAGTACTTC
CASSPHDSGIYEQYF
>TRBJ1-1|TRBV11-3|many|.
TGTGCCAGCAGTCCCGAACCCGTTAGCACTGAAGCTTTCTTT
CASSPEPVSTEAFF
>TRBJ2-7|TRBV5-1|few|.
TGCGCCAGCACTCTCGGGGGCGACGAGCAGTACTTC
CASTLGGDEQYF
>TRBJ2-7|TRBV6-6|many|TRBD2
TGTGCCAGCAGTTATCGAGGCGGACTAGCGGGAGTTTTCTACGAGCAGTACTTC
CASSYRGGLAGVFYEQYF
>TRBJ1-2|TRBV14|few|.
TGTGCCAGCAGCCAAGTATTGGGGGATGGCTACACCTTC
CASSQVLGDGYTF
>TRBJ2-7|TRBV5-1|.|TRBD1
TGCGCCAGCAGCCGAGGCCCTACCGGGACAGGCTCTCACGAGCAGTACTTC
CASSRGPTGTGSHEQYF
>TRBJ1-5|TRBV28|few|TRBD1
TGTGCCAGCAGCCCAGCCCGGGACAGGGGACGGTTAGGCAATCAGCCCCAGCATTTT
CASSPARDRGRLGNQPQHF
>TRBJ2-3|TRBV20-1|few|.
TGCAGTGCTAGATCTAGCGTTGGCACAGATACGCAGTATTTT
CSARSSVGTDTQYF
>TRBJ1-2|TRBV19|.|.
TGTGCCAGTAGCTCGGGACGGCCCTTGTATGGCTACACCTTC
CASSSGRPLYGYTF
>TRBJ2-1|TRBV11-3|many|.
TGTGCCAGCAGCTTAAGAATAGTAAAGGAGCAGTTCTTC
CASSLRIVKEQFF
>TRBJ2-7|TRBV7-8|few|.
TGTGCCAGCAGCTTAAAAGACGGGAGATCCTACGAGCAGTACTTC
CASSLKDGRSYEQYF
>TRBJ2-7|TRBV27|many|.
TGTGCCAGCAGTTTCGTGGGCCGGGCCTCCTACGAGCAGTACTTC
CASSFVGRASYEQYF
>TRBJ2-7|TRBV2|many|.
TGTGCCAGCAGTGACCGGTTCTACGAGCAGTACTTC
CASSDRFYEQYF
>TRBJ2-5|TRBV12-5|many|.
TGTGCTAGTGGTTTGGGACAACAAGAGACCCAGTACTTC
CASGLGQQETQYF
>TRBJ2-1|TRBV10-3|many|TRBD1
TGTGCCATCAGTGAGCACCGGGACAGGGGGCGAGGTAGCCTCTACAATGAGCAGTTCTTC
CAISEHRDRGRGSLYNEQFF
>TRBJ2-1|TRBV7-2|many|TRBD2
TGTGCCAGCAGCCTGGAGGGGACTAGCGGGAGTATAAACAATGAGCAGTTCTTC
CASSLEGTSGSINNEQFF
>TRBJ2-1|TRBV11-3|.|TRBD2
TGTGCCAGCAGCTTAGGAGCGGGAGGCGATTACAATGAGCAGTTCTTC
CASSLGAGGDYNEQFF
>TRBJ2-3|TRBV9|.|TRBD2
TGTGCCAGCAGCGTCGCCCTAGCGGGGTACACAGATACGCAGTATTTT
CASSVALAGYTDTQYF
>TRBJ1-1|TRBV5-5|.|.
TGTGCCAGCAGCTTGGCCATACTGCGCGCAGTTGGCACTGAAGCTTTCTTT
CASSLAILRAVGTEAFF
>TRBJ1-5|TRBV20-1|many|TRBD1
TGCAGTGCCACGGGACAGGGAGAACAGCCCCAGCATTTT
CSATGQGEQPQHF
>TRBJ1-2|TRBV6-1|many|.
TGTGCCAGCAGTCCGAGGTTCTCCCCTGCCGGCCATGGCTACACCTTC
CASSPRFSPAGHGYTF
>TRBJ1-4|TRBV6-6|.|.
TGTGCCAGCAGTTACACAGGGATTGGTGAAAAACTGTTTTTT
CASSYTGIGEKLFF